The 30 T cell receptor beta chains listed next were all sequenced from one sample in a study of blood T cell repertoires in COVID-19. Generated by immunoSEQ multiplex PCR, the TCRdb table keeps only in-frame clones and is missing some. The sample gives approximately 230,000 clones, roughly 79% of which show up once; over 14% is in the top ten. Sequences were obtained from PBMCs or T cells enriched from blood (not recorded which). All receptors come from a middle-aged man who had recovered from COVID-19.

The chain combines TRBV11-2 with TRBJ2-7; 11 bases map to TRBD2. The J segment lost 7 bases and the V segment lost 6 bases, leaving 8 bases of the junction unmatched. This CDR3 comprises 14 residues. Germline CDR1 reads SGHAT; CDR2 reads FQNNGV. In nucleotides, the CDR3 is TGTGCCAGCAGGACTTTAGCGGGAGGGCGGGAGCAGTACTTC. It translates to CASRTLAGGREQYF.

In this sample, this clone turned up a few times. The V and J genes are TRBV5-1 and TRBJ2-1; 9 positions agree with TRBD2. CDR1 is SGHRS and CDR2 is YFSETQ in the germline V gene. This CDR3 is 13 amino acids long. V shed 4 bases, J shed 10 bases, and the junction held 6 bases outside the gene matches. The CDR3 bases are TGCGCCAGCAGCCGGACTAGCGACGGAGAGCAGTTCTTC. Amino acid sequence: CASSRTSDGEQFF.

As concerns this clone: The same CDR3 is also encoded by other DNA sequences in this sample. J is TRBJ1-5 and V is TRBV18; 8 bases are shared with TRBD1. The CDR3 length is 13 residues. Germline-derived CDR1 and CDR2 are KGHSH and LQKENI. Trimming removed 2 bases from V and 7 bases from J; junction bases left unmatched: 1. The CDR3 loop reads CASSPGTGQPQHF. The CDR3 DNA sequence: TGTGCCAGCTCACCAGGGACAGGCCAGCCCCAGCATTTT.

The rearrangement uses TRBV27 and TRBJ2-7; the match to TRBD1 covers 9 bases. J lost 6 bases, V lost 9 bases, and 6 bases had no gene match. The CDR3 covers 12 residues. Per the germline V gene, CDR1 is MNHEY and CDR2 is SMNVEV (reference sequence). The CDR3 reads CASRQGVGEQYF. The CDR3 coding sequence is TGTGCCAGTCGACAGGGGGTGGGCGAGCAGTACTTC.

The rearrangement joins TRBV12-3 or TRBV12-4 to TRBJ1-1; D is possibly TRBD1 (5 bases). The CDR3 covers 12 residues. V lost 2 bases to trimming and J lost 8 bases, with 9 bases between them. This CDR3 reads CASSLTAGEAFF. Written as DNA, the CDR3 is TGTGCCAGCAGTTTAACCGCAGGGGAAGCTTTCTTT.

With respect to this clone: This specimen includes other DNA sequences encoding the same CDR3. This chain uses TRBV30 with TRBJ1-6; D unclear. The V gene's germline CDR1 is GTSNPN and CDR2 SVGIG (reference sequence). The V gene lost 3 bases and the J gene lost 6 bases, with 3 bases spanning the gap. There are 11 residues in the CDR3. CDR3 in DNA: TGTGCCTGGAGCTTTAATTCACCCCTCCACTTT. This sequence encodes CAWSFNSPLHF.

The chain links TRBV12-3 or TRBV12-4 to TRBJ2-3; no definite D call. The CDR3 totals 13 residues. V shed 5 bases and J shed 2 bases, with 8 bases lying between them. The CDR3 spells CASSKFFTDTQYF. CDR3 sequence (DNA): TGTGCCAGCAGTAAATTCTTCACAGATACGCAGTATTTT.

The gene calls are TRBV4-2 and TRBJ1-5, with D perhaps TRBD1 (5 bases). CDR3 size: 18 residues. The V end was cut by 3 bases, the J end by 1 base, with 19 bases between. Germline lookup yields CDR1 LGHNA and CDR2 YNFKEQ. CDR3 DNA: TGTGCCAGCAGCCATCTATCGATCTTTCGGGGGAGCAATCAGCCCCAGCATTTT. Protein product: CASSHLSIFRGSNQPQHF.

In its sample, this clone was seen once. The chain combines TRBV27 with TRBJ2-7; 9 bases align to TRBD1. The junction had 5 bases not matched to a gene; V was cut back by 2 bases and J by 0 bases. CDR1 and CDR2 from the germline V gene are MNHEY and SMNVEV (reference sequence). The CDR3 sequence is 16 residues long. As DNA, the CDR3 is TGTGCCAGCAGTTTAGGGACAGGGAAGGCCTCCTACGAGCAGTACTTC. Residues: CASSLGTGKASYEQYF.

V and J are TRBV7-8 and TRBJ1-6; 7 positions agree with TRBD1. V trimming: 5 bases; J trimming: 6 bases; junction bases outside the gene matches: 4. The CDR3 has 14 amino acids. Germline V gene sequence: CDR1 SGHVS, CDR2 FQNEAQ. CDR3 protein: CASSRPGGNSPLHF. CDR3 nucleotides: TGTGCCAGCAGCCGTCCAGGGGGTAATTCACCCCTCCACTTT.

The chain is built from TRBV30 and TRBJ2-5; D not certain. There are 10 residues in the CDR3. Germline V gives CDR1 GTSNPN, CDR2 SVGIG (reference sequence). V lost 5 bases and J 6 bases, leaving 7 bases between the germline ends. In DNA form, the CDR3 reads TGTGCCTGGGGCCAGAAGACCCAGTACTTC. This encodes CAWGQKTQYF.

V and J are TRBV28 and TRBJ2-1, with D tentatively TRBD2 (6 bases). V was clipped by 7 bases and J by 1 base, with 14 bases between them. Germline V gene sequence: CDR1 MDHEN, CDR2 SYDVKM. The CDR3 extends over 15 amino acids. CDR3 loop: CASTPGGRSYNEQFF. The DNA for the CDR3 is TGTGCCAGCACCCCTGGGGGGAGGTCCTACAATGAGCAGTTCTTC.

Here the CDR3 reads CASSPTRGQGTEAFF. The CDR3 region has the DNA TGTGCCAGCTCGCCTACCAGGGGACAGGGCACTGAAGCTTTCTTT. The chain combines TRBV18 with TRBJ1-1, with 9 bases lining up with TRBD1. With V trimmed by 6 bases and J by 4 bases, 9 bases remained unmatched. CDR3 length: 15 residues. Germline CDR1 and CDR2: KGHSH and LQKENI.

The chain employs TRBV13 and TRBJ1-4; 7 bases are a match to TRBD1. Germline V lookup: CDR1 PRHDT, CDR2 FYEKMQ (reference sequence). V was pared by 5 bases and J by 7 bases, with 7 bases of the junction left unmatched. The CDR3 has 14 residues. The CDR3 is CASSSRGAIEKLFF. CDR3 nucleotide sequence: TGTGCCAGCAGCAGCAGGGGGGCAATTGAAAAACTGTTTTTT.

The CDR3 bases are TGCGCCAGCAGCTTGGCCCTCGCCGCCGGGAATTCACCCCTCCACTTT. It specifies CASSLALAAGNSPLHF. This sequence joins TRBV5-1 and TRBJ1-6; D not certain. Germline CDR1 is SGHRS and CDR2 is YFSETQ. Trimming took off 0 bases at V and 7 bases at J, with 14 bases between the two ends. The CDR3 is 16 amino acids.

The chain carries TRBV7-2 and TRBJ2-7; 15 bases agree with TRBD2. J lost 3 bases, V lost 3 bases, and 3 bases had no gene match. The germline gives CDR1 SGHTA, CDR2 FQGNSA. The CDR3 consists of 16 residues. In DNA, the CDR3 is TGTGCCAGCAGCTTCCTGGGACTAGCGGGAGGCTACGAGCAGTACTTC. It translates to CASSFLGLAGGYEQYF.

This clone was counted a few times. One end of the junction fails to match germline, which may point to a read error. The CDR3 region has the DNA TGCAGCGCTGAACGACAGGGCCGGGAGACCCAGTACTTC. It codes for CSAERQGRETQYF. V usage is TRBV29-1 and J usage is TRBJ2-5; 7 positions agree with TRBD1. The germline CDR1 and CDR2 sequences are SQVTM and ANQGSEA. The length of the CDR3 is 13 residues.

This clone came up once. This CDR3 is CASSAGGRRNMNTEAFF. The CDR3, as DNA: TGTGCCAGTAGTGCAGGGGGCCGGAGGAACATGAACACTGAAGCTTTCTTT. The chain carries TRBV19 and TRBJ1-1, with 8 bases that match TRBD1. The CDR3 runs to 17 residues. The V and J ends lost 5 bases and 0 bases, in that order; junction bases with no gene match: 11. Germline CDR1 and CDR2: LNHDA and SQIVND (reference sequence).

The sample holds one count of this clone. V usage is TRBV5-1 and J usage is TRBJ2-3; no clear D. The CDR3 contains 14 residues. Germline-derived CDR1 and CDR2 are SGHRS and YFSETQ. V lost 2 bases to trimming and J lost 5 bases, with 12 bases between them. The CDR3 DNA follows: TGCGCCAGCAGCTTCAGACTTACGGGAGATACGCAGTATTTT. Encoded protein: CASSFRLTGDTQYF.

The rearrangement links TRBV27 to TRBJ2-1; 9 bases are shared with TRBD1. The CDR3 is 18 residues long. CDR1 is MNHEY, CDR2 SMNVEV, per germline (reference sequence). J was trimmed by 6 bases and V by 6 bases; bases with no gene match: 18. Here the CDR3 DNA reads TGTGCCAGCAGATTCCTCGGACTTGGACAGGGGTATAGCAATGAGCAGTTCTTC. Amino acid sequence: CASRFLGLGQGYSNEQFF.

V is TRBV24-1 and J is TRBJ1-1, with D possibly being TRBD1 (5 bases). This CDR3 spans 13 amino acids. Germline-derived CDR1 and CDR2 are KGHDR and SFDVKD. The V gene lost 3 bases and the J gene lost 4 bases, with 8 bases spanning the gap. This CDR3 reads CATSDPGGTEAFF. The CDR3 DNA reads TGTGCCACCAGTGATCCGGGGGGCACTGAAGCTTTCTTT.

CDR3 sequence (DNA): TGTGCCAGCAGTTCCTGGACTTCTACCCCGAGCTCCTACAATGAGCAGTTCTTC. The encoded protein is CASSSWTSTPSSYNEQFF. This sequence joins TRBV28 and TRBJ2-1; TRBD2 might be the D (5 bases). This CDR3 comprises 18 residues. The V and J ends lost 4 bases and 0 bases respectively, with 19 bases between them. Germline CDR1 MDHEN, CDR2 SYDVKM.

This sequence joins TRBV6-1 and TRBJ1-4; 7 bases line up with TRBD1. This CDR3 contains 17 residues. Germline V gives CDR1 MNHNS, CDR2 SASEGT. The J segment lost 7 bases and the V segment lost 0 bases, leaving 11 bases of the junction unmatched. The CDR3: CASSEAGPRDSLEKLFF. The CDR3 nucleotides are TGTGCCAGCAGTGAAGCCGGACCCCGGGACAGTCTTGAAAAACTGTTTTTT.

This chain connects TRBV5-5 to TRBJ2-5, with D tentatively TRBD2 (7 bases). V gave up 6 bases and J gave up 5 bases, with 17 bases separating them. CDR1 and CDR2 (germline): SGHKS, YYEKEE (reference sequence). This CDR3 is built from 14 residues. CDR3 bases: TGTGCCAGCATCCCCGACGGGGGGCGGGAGACCCAGTACTTC. This encodes CASIPDGGRETQYF. Full variable domain (rest looked up from reference TRBV5-5 and TRBJ2-5): DAGVTQSPTHLIKTRGQQVTLRCSPISGHKSVSWYQQVLGQGPQFIFQYYEKEERGRGNFPDRFSARQFPNYSSELNVNALLLGDSALYLCASIPDGGRETQYFGPGTRLLVL.

This chain uses TRBV11-2 with TRBJ2-3; no firm D call. The V end lost 3 bases, the J end lost 3 bases, and 10 bases lay between the germline ends. CDR1 is SGHAT, CDR2 FQNNGV, per germline. The length of the CDR3 is 14 residues. CDR3 bases: TGTGCCAGCAGCTTCTCAGCGCCAACAGATACGCAGTATTTT. Its protein product is CASSFSAPTDTQYF.

The chain uses TRBV7-3 and TRBJ2-1, with 7 positions matching TRBD2. The V gene end was trimmed by 4 bases and the J gene end by 2 bases; junction bases not matched to a gene: 5. The CDR3 runs to 15 residues. Germline V lookup: CDR1 SGHTA, CDR2 FQGTGA. The CDR3 coding sequence is TGTGCCAGCAGCTCCAACGGGGGGACCTACAATGAGCAGTTCTTC. Translation: CASSSNGGTYNEQFF.

The chain couples TRBV30 to TRBJ1-5; 7 bases match TRBD1. CDR1 and CDR2 (germline): GTSNPN, SVGIG (reference sequence). V shed 5 bases, J shed 2 bases, and the junction held 3 bases outside the gene matches. There are 13 residues in the CDR3. This CDR3 is CAWGTEGNQPQHF. The CDR3 bases are TGTGCCTGGGGGACAGAAGGCAATCAGCCCCAGCATTTT. Supplemented by reference TRBV30 and TRBJ1-5, the full variable domain reads SQTIHQWPATLVQPVGSPLSLECTVEGTSNPNLYWYRQAAGRGLQLLFYSVGIGQISSEVPQNLSASRPQDRQFILSSKKLLLSDSGFYLCAWGTEGNQPQHFGDGTRLSIL.

This chain joins TRBV5-6 and TRBJ2-1; D perhaps matches TRBD2 (5 bases). The V end lost 1 base, the J end lost 6 bases, and 8 bases lay between the germline ends. The CDR3 is made up of 13 amino acids. Germline values: CDR1 SGHDT, CDR2 YYEEEE. The CDR3 DNA sequence: TGTGCCAGCAGCTTGTCTGGAGGCAATGAGCAGTTCTTC. As protein: CASSLSGGNEQFF.

This chain uses TRBV6-1 with TRBJ1-2, with D unresolved. The CDR3 is made up of 13 amino acids. Germline CDR1 and CDR2: MNHNS and SASEGT. V was pared by 2 bases and J by 4 bases, with 8 bases between. CDR3 amino acids: CASSEMHSYGYTF. The CDR3 DNA follows: TGTGCCAGCAGTGAAATGCACAGCTATGGCTACACCTTC.

This rearrangement joins TRBV30 to TRBJ2-1, with 7 bases identical to TRBD1. After removal of 3 bases from V and 4 bases from J, the junction contained 6 bases not matched to a gene. Germline CDR1 reads GTSNPN; CDR2 reads SVGIG (reference sequence). The CDR3 length is 14 residues. CDR3 DNA sequence: TGTGCCTGGAGAGGGGACAGCCCGTACAATGAGCAGTTCTTC. Translated: CAWRGDSPYNEQFF.